This T cell receptor beta chain was identified in a study of shared clonotypes between healthy human individuals. Study results and limitations: Sampling was confined to blood; repertoires within tissues likely differ.

Details on this clone: The antigen is not known.

Terminally differentiated effector memory CD45RA+ cells were left out of the naive CD8 fraction, which was CD45RO-negative and positively selected for CCR7. TCRdb keeps only in-frame clones here, not all; method: immunoSEQ multiplex PCR. The sample includes fewer than 800,000 clones, 92% of them seen just once. The CDR3 spans 16 residues. Per the germline V gene, CDR1 is LNHDA and CDR2 is SQIVND (reference sequence). The V gene end was trimmed by 9 bases and the J gene end by 2 bases; junction bases not matched to a gene: 14. The chain joins TRBV19 to TRBJ1-1; 8 bases match TRBD1. Sequencing used naive CD8+ T cells sorted from blood. The TCR sequence derives from a man under 40 in good health. CDR3 sequence: CASSQPTGVENTEAFF. DNA for the CDR3: TGTGCCAGCAGCCAACCGACAGGGGTGGAAAACACTGAAGCTTTCTTT.